This T cell receptor (beta chain) was profiled in a study of blood T cells in healthy people across ages. This clonotype was counted a few times. There are 14 residues in the CDR3. V was clipped by 5 bases and J by 6 bases, with 17 bases between them. Through a sample-barcoded 5' primer and a J-beta primer mix, a second PCR was run for 7 to 11 cycles. Each cDNA molecule received a tag from a template-switch adaptor that had 12 random nucleotides. From the 5' RACE reads, TCRdb called clonotypes with MiXCR, one entry per CDR3 protein. The table lists 800,000 to 950,000 distinct CDR3 sequences, just under 30% of them singletons, with 10% in the top ten. The same sample was also used in a study of T cells of mothers and their children. That work contributes: Samples were obtained from a few healthy Caucasian mothers and their six children.

The chain employs TRBV12-3 or TRBV12-4 and TRBJ2-7; D tentatively fits TRBD1 or TRBD2 (5 bases each). This clonotype was sampled from a woman between 40 and 50 years old in good health. Sequencing was performed on blood. The CDR3 coding sequence is TGTGCCAGCAGTATAGGACACCGGGACGGCGAGCAGTACTTC. Its protein is CASSIGHRDGEQYF.